This TCR beta chain was captured by sequencing in a study of T cell clonotyping in hematopoietic cell transplantation. Study-wide findings and caveats: Broader posttransplant TCR repertoire diversity was predicted by graft donor and pretransplant recipient Inverse Simpson Index values. Pathologically expanded recipient clonotypes increased progressively from day 30 to day 180 as diversity fell.

In regard to this clone: Its antigen is not identified.

Assay used: immunoSEQ multiplex PCR; TCRdb lists only in-frame clones, some missing. This sample has some 17,000 clones, with about 83% found just once. The length of the CDR3 is 12 residues. Germline CDR1 reads SGHAT; CDR2 reads FQDESV (reference sequence). Trimming took 5 bases from V and 3 from J, leaving 8 bases between them. The gene calls are TRBV11-1 and TRBJ2-7; possibly TRBD2 for D (5 bases). The material was PBMCs, obtained 100 days after allogeneic stem cell transplant. The TCR sequence derives from a male patient over 55 who had an allogeneic stem cell transplant from a related donor, so the T cells may come from the graft donor. Some clones in this sample may be carry-over from other donors' samples. The CDR3 DNA is TGTGCCAGCAGCGACGGGATCTACGAGCAGTACTTC. Translating gives CASSDGIYEQYF.